This T cell receptor beta chain stems from a study of cytomegalovirus exposure and HLA in healthy donors. Germline values: CDR1 MNHNY, CDR2 SVGAGI (reference sequence). There are 12 residues in the CDR3. Trimming left V 6 bases short and J 5 bases short, with 10 bases between. Study observations and caveats: The likely origin of a cluster of highly shared sequence variants was a sequencing artifact.

60 Vbeta and 13 Jbeta primers were used in PCR. Assay: immunoSEQ multiplex PCR; the TCRdb copy retains only in-frame clones and omits some. The repertoire has about 150,000 clones, about 80% of them found once; the top ten carry about 15%. Comment on this clone: Antigen: not known.

The chain couples TRBV6-6 to TRBJ2-5, with a weak D call TRBD1 (5 bases). Specimen: PBMCs. The clonotype originates from a woman in her thirties or forties in good health and CMV-seronegative. CDR3 amino acids: CASRDNRETQYF. In DNA, the CDR3 is TGTGCCAGCAGGGACAATCGGGAGACCCAGTACTTC.